The T cell receptor (beta chain) described here comes from a study of T cells in Graves' hyperthyroidism and ophthalmopathy. This CDR3 has 17 amino acids. Per the germline V gene, CDR1 is MGHRA and CDR2 is YSYEKL. V dropped 2 bases and J dropped 6 bases, with 20 bases sitting between them. Amplification of TCR beta CDR3 regions used RNA as the template. HTBI primers drove first-round RT-PCR of the TCR CDR3. MiXCR was run by TCRdb on the multiplex PCR reads, yielding one entry per CDR3 protein. The table has fewer than 450,000 distinct CDR3 sequences, around 15% seen once; the top ten hold roughly a fifth.

The specimen sequenced was blood. The chain joins TRBV4-1 to TRBJ2-1, with D maybe TRBD2 (5 bases). The TCR comes from a woman aged 55-70 years with Graves' ophthalmopathy. The CDR3 is CASSQTLSARALNEQFF. The CDR3, as DNA: TGCGCCAGCAGCCAAACCCTTAGCGCGAGGGCCCTCAATGAGCAGTTCTTC.